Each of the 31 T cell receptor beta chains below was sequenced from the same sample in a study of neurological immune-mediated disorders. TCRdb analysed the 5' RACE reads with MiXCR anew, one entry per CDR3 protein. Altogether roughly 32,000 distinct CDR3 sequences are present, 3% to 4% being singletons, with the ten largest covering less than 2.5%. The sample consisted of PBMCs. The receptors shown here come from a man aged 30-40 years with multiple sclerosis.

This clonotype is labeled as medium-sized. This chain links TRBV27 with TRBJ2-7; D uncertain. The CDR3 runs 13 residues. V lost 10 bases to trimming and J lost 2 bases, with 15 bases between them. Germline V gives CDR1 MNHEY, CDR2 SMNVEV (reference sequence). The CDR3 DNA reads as TGTGCCACGGCTGGTGGGGATACCTACGAGCAGTACTTC. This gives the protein CATAGGDTYEQYF.

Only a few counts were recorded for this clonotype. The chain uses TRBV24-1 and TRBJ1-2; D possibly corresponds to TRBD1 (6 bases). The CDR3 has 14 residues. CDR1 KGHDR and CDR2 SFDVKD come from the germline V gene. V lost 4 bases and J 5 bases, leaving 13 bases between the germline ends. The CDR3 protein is CATSEGGRGYGYTF. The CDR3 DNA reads TGTGCCACCAGTGAAGGGGGGCGCGGTTATGGCTACACCTTC.

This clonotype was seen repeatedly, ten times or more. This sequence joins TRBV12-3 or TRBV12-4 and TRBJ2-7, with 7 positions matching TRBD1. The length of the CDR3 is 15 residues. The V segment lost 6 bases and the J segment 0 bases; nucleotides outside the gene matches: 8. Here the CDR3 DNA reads TGTGCCAGCAGCCCTGTTCGGGACAGCTCCTACGAGCAGTACTTC. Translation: CASSPVRDSSYEQYF.

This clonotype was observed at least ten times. The chain's CDR3 is CSANQRGSYNEQFF. For the CDR3, the DNA is TGCAGTGCGAACCAGCGGGGCTCCTACAATGAGCAGTTCTTC. The chain carries TRBV20-1 and TRBJ2-1; 7 bases map to TRBD2. The germline CDR1 and CDR2 sequences are DFQATT and SNEGSKA (reference sequence). The ends lost 6 bases at V and 0 bases at J; junction bases unmatched: 5. The CDR3 has 14 amino acids.

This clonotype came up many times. Here the CDR3 DNA reads TGTGCCAGCAGCTTAGAACCCTCAAACTACGAGCAGTACTTC. Its protein is CASSLEPSNYEQYF. This sequence joins TRBV11-2 and TRBJ2-7; D remains unclear. The V end was cut by 0 bases, the J end by 3 bases, with 9 bases between. The CDR3 totals 14 residues. Germline V gene lookup returns CDR1 SGHAT and CDR2 FQNNGV.

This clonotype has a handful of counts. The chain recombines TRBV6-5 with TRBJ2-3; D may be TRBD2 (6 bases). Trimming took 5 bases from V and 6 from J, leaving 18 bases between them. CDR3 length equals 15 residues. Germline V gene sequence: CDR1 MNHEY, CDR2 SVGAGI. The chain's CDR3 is CASSPGSVRSDTQYF. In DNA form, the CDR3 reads TGTGCCAGCAGTCCCGGGAGCGTTAGGTCGGATACGCAGTATTTT.

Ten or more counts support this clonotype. CDR3 amino acids: CASSLGNGETQYF. CDR3 DNA: TGCGCCAGCAGCTTGGGCAACGGGGAGACCCAGTACTTC. V is TRBV5-1 and J is TRBJ2-5; D ambiguous. Germline loops: CDR1 SGHRS, CDR2 YFSETQ. Trimming stripped 0 bases from V and 5 bases from J, with 8 bases between. The CDR3 runs to 13 residues.

CDR3 in amino acids: CASSALASGELFF. The CDR3 nucleotides read TGTGCCAGTAGCGCGCTAGCCAGCGGGGAGCTGTTTTTT. The chain joins TRBV19 to TRBJ2-2; a possible D gene is TRBD2 (5 bases). The CDR3 is 13 amino acids. Germline values: CDR1 LNHDA, CDR2 SQIVND (reference sequence). The V gene lost 6 bases and the J gene lost 7 bases, with 12 bases spanning the gap.

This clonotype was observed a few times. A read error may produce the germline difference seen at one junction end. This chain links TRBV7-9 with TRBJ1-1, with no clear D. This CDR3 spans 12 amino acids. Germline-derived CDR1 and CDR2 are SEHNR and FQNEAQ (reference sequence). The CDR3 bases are TGTGCCAACAGCCCAGTCGGGTATGAAGCTTTCTTT. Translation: CANSPVGYEAFF.

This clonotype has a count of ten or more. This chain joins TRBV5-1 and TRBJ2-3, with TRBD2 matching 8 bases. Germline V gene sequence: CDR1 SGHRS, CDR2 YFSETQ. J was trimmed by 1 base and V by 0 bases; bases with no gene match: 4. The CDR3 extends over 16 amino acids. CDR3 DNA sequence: TGCGCCAGCAGCTTGGTCCCGACTAGCGGCACAGATACGCAGTATTTT. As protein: CASSLVPTSGTDTQYF. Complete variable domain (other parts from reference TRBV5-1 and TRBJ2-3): KAGVTQTPRYLIKTRGQQVTLSCSPISGHRSVSWYQQTPGQGLQFLFEYFSETQRNKGNFPGRFSGRQFSNSRSEMNVSTLELGDSALYLCASSLVPTSGTDTQYFGPGTRLTVL.

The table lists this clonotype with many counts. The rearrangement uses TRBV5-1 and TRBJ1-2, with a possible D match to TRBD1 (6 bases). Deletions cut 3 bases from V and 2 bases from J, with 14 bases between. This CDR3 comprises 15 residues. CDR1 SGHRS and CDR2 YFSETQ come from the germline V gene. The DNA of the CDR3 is TGCGCCAGCAGCTGGGTACCAGGGGACAACTATGGCTACACCTTC. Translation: CASSWVPGDNYGYTF.

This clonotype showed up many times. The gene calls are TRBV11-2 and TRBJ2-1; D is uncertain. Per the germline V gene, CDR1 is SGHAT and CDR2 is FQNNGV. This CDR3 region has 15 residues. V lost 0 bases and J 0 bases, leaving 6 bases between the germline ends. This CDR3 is CASSLDFGSYNEQFF. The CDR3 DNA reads TGTGCCAGCAGCTTAGACTTCGGCTCCTACAATGAGCAGTTCTTC.

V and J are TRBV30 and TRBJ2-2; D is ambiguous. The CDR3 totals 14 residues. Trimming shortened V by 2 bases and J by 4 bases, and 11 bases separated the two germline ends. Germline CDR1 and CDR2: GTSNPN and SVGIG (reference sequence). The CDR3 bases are TGTGCCTGGAGTAGGAATAAGATCACCGGGGAGCTGTTTTTT. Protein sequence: CAWSRNKITGELFF.

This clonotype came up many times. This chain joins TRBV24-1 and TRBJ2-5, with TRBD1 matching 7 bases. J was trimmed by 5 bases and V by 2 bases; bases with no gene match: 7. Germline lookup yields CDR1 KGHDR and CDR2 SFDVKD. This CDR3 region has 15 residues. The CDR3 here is CATSDYGQVGETQYF. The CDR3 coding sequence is TGTGCCACCAGTGATTATGGACAGGTGGGGGAGACCCAGTACTTC.

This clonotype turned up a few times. Here the CDR3 reads CSVEDPGAFF. The CDR3 nucleotides read TGCAGCGTTGAAGATCCGGGAGCTTTCTTT. This rearrangement joins TRBV29-1 to TRBJ1-1; D is undetermined. The germline CDR1 and CDR2 sequences are SQVTM and ANQGSEA. Trimming pared 0 bases from V and 10 bases from J, leaving 6 bases between. The CDR3 totals 10 residues.

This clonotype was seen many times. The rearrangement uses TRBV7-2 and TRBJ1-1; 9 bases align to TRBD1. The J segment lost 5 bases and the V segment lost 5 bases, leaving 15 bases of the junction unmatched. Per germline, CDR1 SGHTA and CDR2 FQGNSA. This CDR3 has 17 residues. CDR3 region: CASSVSSPGQGFTEAFF. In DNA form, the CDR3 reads TGTGCCAGCAGCGTAAGCTCGCCTGGACAGGGGTTTACTGAAGCTTTCTTT.

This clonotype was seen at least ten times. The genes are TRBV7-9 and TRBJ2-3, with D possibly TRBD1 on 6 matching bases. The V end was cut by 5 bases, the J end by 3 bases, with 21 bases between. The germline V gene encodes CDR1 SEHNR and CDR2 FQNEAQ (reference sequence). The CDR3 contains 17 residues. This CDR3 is CASSPHPWQGRTDTQYF. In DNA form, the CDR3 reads TGTGCCAGCAGCCCGCACCCCTGGCAGGGGCGGACAGATACGCAGTATTTT.

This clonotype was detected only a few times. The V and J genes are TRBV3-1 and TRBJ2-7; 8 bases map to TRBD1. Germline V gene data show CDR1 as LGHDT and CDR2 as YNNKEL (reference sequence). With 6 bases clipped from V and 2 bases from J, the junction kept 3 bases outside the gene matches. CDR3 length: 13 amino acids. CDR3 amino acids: CASSRTGTYEQYF. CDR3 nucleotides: TGTGCCAGCAGTCGGACAGGGACCTACGAGCAGTACTTC.

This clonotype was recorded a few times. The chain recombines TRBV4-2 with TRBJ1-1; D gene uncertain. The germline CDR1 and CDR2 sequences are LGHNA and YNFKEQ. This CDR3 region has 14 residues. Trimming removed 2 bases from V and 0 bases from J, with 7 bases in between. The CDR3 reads CASSQRRMNTEAFF. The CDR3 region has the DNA TGTGCCAGCAGCCAAAGGAGGATGAACACTGAAGCTTTCTTT.

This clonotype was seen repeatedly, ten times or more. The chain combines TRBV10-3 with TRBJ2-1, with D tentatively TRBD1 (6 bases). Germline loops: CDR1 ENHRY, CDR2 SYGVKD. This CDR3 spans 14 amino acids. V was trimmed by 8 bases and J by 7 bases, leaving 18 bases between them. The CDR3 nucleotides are TGTGCCATCTCCACAGGGAACCCAGGGAATGAGCAGTTCTTC. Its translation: CAISTGNPGNEQFF.

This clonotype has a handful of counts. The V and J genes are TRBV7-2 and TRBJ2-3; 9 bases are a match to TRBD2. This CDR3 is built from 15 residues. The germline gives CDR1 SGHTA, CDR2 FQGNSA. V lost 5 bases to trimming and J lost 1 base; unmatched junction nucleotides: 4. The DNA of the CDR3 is TGTGCCAGCAGCCTCTGGACTAGCGGCACAGATACGCAGTATTTT. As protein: CASSLWTSGTDTQYF. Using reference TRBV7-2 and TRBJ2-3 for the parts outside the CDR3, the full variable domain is GAGVSQSPSNKVTEKGKDVELRCDPISGHTALYWYRQSLGQGLEFLIYFQGNSAPDKSGLPSDRFSAERTGGSVSTLTIQRTQQEDSAVYLCASSLWTSGTDTQYFGPGTRLTVL.

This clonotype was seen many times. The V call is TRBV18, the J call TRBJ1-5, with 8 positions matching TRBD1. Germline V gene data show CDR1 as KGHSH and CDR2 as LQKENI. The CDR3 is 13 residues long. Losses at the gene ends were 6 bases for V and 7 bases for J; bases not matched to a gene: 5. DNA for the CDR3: TGTGCCAGCTCTTCGACAGGGGAGCAGCCCCAGCATTTT. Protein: CASSSTGEQPQHF.

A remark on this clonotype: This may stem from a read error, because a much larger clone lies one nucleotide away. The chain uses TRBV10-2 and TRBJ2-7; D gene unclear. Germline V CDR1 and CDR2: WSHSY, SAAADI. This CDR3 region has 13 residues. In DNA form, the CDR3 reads TGCGCCACCAGTACCAATGGGATCGCCGAGCAGTACTTC. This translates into CATSTNGIAEQYF.

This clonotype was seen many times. The CDR3, as DNA: TGTGCCAGCAGTTCTCTGGACAGGTCAGGGACTGAAGCTTTCTTT. Its translation is CASSSLDRSGTEAFF. The chain employs TRBV6-6 and TRBJ1-1, with 7 bases lining up with TRBD1. V gave up 4 bases and J gave up 5 bases; unmatched junction bases: 10. The germline CDR1 and CDR2 sequences are MNHNY and SVGAGI (reference sequence). The CDR3 has 15 residues.

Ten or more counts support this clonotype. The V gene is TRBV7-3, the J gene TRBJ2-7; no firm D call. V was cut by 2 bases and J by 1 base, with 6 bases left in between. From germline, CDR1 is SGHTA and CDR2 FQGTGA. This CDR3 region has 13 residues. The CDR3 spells CASSLLHSYEQYF. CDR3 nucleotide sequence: TGTGCCAGCAGCTTACTTCATTCCTACGAGCAGTACTTC.

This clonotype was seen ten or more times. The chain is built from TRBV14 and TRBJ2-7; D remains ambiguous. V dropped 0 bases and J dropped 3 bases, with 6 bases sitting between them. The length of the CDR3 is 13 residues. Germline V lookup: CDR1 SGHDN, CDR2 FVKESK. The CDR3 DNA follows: TGTGCCAGCAGCCAAGAATCGAGCTACGAGCAGTACTTC. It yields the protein CASSQESSYEQYF.

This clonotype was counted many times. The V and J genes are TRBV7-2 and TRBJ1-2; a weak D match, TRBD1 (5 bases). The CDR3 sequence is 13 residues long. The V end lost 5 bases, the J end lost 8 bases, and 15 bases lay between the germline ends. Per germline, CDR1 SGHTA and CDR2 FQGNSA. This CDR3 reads CASSVGTELGYTF. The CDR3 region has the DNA TGTGCCAGCAGCGTCGGGACGGAATTAGGCTACACCTTC. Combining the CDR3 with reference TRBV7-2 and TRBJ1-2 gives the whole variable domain GAGVSQSPSNKVTEKGKDVELRCDPISGHTALYWYRQSLGQGLEFLIYFQGNSAPDKSGLPSDRFSAERTGGSVSTLTIQRTQQEDSAVYLCASSVGTELGYTFGSGTRLTVV.

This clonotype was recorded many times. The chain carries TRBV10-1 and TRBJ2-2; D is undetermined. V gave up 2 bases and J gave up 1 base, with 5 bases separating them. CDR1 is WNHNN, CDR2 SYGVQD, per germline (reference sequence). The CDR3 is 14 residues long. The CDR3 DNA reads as TGCGCCAGCAGTGAGAGGCTGAACACCGGGGAGCTGTTTTTT. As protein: CASSERLNTGELFF.

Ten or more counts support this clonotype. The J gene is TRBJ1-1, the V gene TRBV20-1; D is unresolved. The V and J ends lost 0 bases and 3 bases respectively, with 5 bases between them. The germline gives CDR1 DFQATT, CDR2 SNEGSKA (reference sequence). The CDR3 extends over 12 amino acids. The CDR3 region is CSARETDTEAFF. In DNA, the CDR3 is TGCAGTGCTAGAGAAACGGACACTGAAGCTTTCTTT.

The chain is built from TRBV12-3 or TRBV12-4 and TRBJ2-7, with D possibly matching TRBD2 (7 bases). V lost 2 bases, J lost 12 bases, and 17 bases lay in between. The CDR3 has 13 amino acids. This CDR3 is CASSLWPGEGLYF. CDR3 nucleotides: TGTGCCAGCAGTTTATGGCCAGGGGAGGGCCTGTACTTC.

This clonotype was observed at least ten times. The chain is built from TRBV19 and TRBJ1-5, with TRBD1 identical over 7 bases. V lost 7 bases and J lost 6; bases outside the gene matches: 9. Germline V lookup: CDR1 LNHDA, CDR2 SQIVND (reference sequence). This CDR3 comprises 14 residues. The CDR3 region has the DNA TGTGCCAGTAACCCAGGGGGGTATCCTCAGCCCCAGCATTTT. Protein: CASNPGGYPQPQHF.